One sample yielded the 16 T cell receptor beta chains listed below, sequenced in a study of T cells in Graves' hyperthyroidism and ophthalmopathy. Amplification of TCR beta CDR3 regions was performed using RNA transcripts as template. During a first-round RT-PCR of the TCR CDR3, the HTBI primer set was used. MiXCR, run by TCRdb on the multiplex PCR reads, gives a single entry per CDR3 protein. The sample shows over 700,000 distinct CDR3 sequences, approximately 19% of them seen only once. Sequencing was performed on blood. The receptors derive from a woman aged 45-65 years with Graves' hyperthyroidism that later progressed to Graves' ophthalmopathy.

The V gene is TRBV5-6, the J gene TRBJ1-5; maybe TRBD1 (5 bases). CDR3 size: 19 residues. The germline CDR1 and CDR2 sequences are SGHDT and YYEEEE. The V end lost 6 bases, the J end lost 4 bases, and 29 bases lay between the germline ends. The CDR3: CASIAQGLDSPRGNQPQHF. For the CDR3, the DNA is TGTGCCAGCATCGCCCAGGGACTTGATTCCCCGCGCGGAAATCAGCCCCAGCATTTT.

The chain recombines TRBV9 with TRBJ1-2; unclear D gene. This CDR3 spans 15 amino acids. Germline CDR1 SGDLS, CDR2 YYNGEE. V lost 0 bases to trimming and J lost 0 bases, with 9 bases between them. The CDR3 nucleotides are TGTGCCAGCAGCGTAGATCCGGGCTCTAACTATGGCTACACCTTC. As protein: CASSVDPGSNYGYTF.

This chain joins TRBV19 and TRBJ2-5; 9 bases fit TRBD2. With 8 bases clipped from V and 4 bases from J, the junction kept 5 bases outside the gene matches. Germline V gene sequence: CDR1 LNHDA, CDR2 SQIVND (reference sequence). The CDR3 spans 13 residues. The DNA for the CDR3 is TGTGCCAGTGGCGGGGGGGCCAGAGAGACCCAGTACTTC. Translating it yields CASGGGARETQYF.

The gene calls are TRBV19 and TRBJ2-2, with 8 bases matching TRBD2. CDR3 length equals 16 residues. J lost 5 bases, V lost 2 bases, and 7 bases had no gene match. Germline V gene data show CDR1 as LNHDA and CDR2 as SQIVND (reference sequence). The CDR3 region has the DNA TGTGCCAGTAGTATAAGCGGGGGTAGATCAACCGGGGAGCTGTTTTTT. Protein sequence: CASSISGGRSTGELFF. Full variable domain (missing parts from reference TRBV19 and TRBJ2-2): DGGITQSPKYLFRKEGQNVTLSCEQNLNHDAMYWYRQDPGQGLRLIYYSQIVNDFQKGDIAEGYSVSREKKESFPLTVTSAQKNPTAFYLCASSISGGRSTGELFFGEGSRLTVL.

This clonotype was detected a few times. The chain joins TRBV5-1 to TRBJ2-2; TRBD1 aligns across 10 bases. The ends lost 0 bases at V and 4 bases at J; junction bases unmatched: 12. The CDR3 extends over 19 amino acids. The germline gives CDR1 SGHRS, CDR2 YFSETQ. The CDR3 sequence: CASSLEAPRQGAGTGELFF. CDR3 DNA: TGCGCCAGCAGCTTGGAGGCCCCAAGACAGGGGGCAGGCACCGGGGAGCTGTTTTTT.

The rearrangement joins TRBV7-6 to TRBJ1-3; D is ambiguous. The CDR3 has 16 residues. Trimming removed 1 base from V and 3 bases from J, with 13 bases in between. In germline, CDR1 is SGHVS, CDR2 FNYEAQ. CDR3 in amino acids: CASSLVNSINGNTIYF. For the CDR3, the DNA is TGTGCCAGCAGCTTAGTTAACTCCATAAATGGAAACACCATATATTTT.

The chain couples TRBV5-1 to TRBJ1-2, with a tentative D call TRBD1 (6 bases). The ends were cut back, 4 bases at V and 8 bases at J, with 18 bases in the middle. This CDR3 is 14 amino acids long. Germline V gene data show CDR1 as SGHRS and CDR2 as YFSETQ. This chain's CDR3 is CASSPGQRYSGYTF. CDR3 nucleotides: TGCGCCAGCAGCCCCGGACAGAGATACTCCGGCTACACCTTC.

This clonotype was picked up many times. This chain links TRBV27 with TRBJ2-1; D is possibly TRBD1 or TRBD2 (5 bases each). Germline CDR1 reads MNHEY; CDR2 reads SMNVEV (reference sequence). The V end was cut by 3 bases, the J end by 0 bases, with 9 bases between. The CDR3 is made up of 15 amino acids. CDR3 region: CASSFVGTSYNEQFF. In DNA, the CDR3 is TGTGCCAGCAGTTTTGTGGGGACCTCCTACAATGAGCAGTTCTTC.

This clonotype was picked up one time. The rearrangement uses TRBV6-1 and TRBJ2-7; D tentatively fits TRBD1 or TRBD2 (5 bases each). Trimming took 5 bases from V and 2 from J, leaving 13 bases between them. Germline CDR1 MNHNS, CDR2 SASEGT. There are 14 residues in the CDR3. CDR3 nucleotides: TGTGCCAGCAGTCGGGGCAGGAGCCCCTACGAGCAGTACTTC. The encoded protein is CASSRGRSPYEQYF.

This clonotype was counted at least ten times. Here the CDR3 reads CAWSMTAAYSNQPQHF. The CDR3 nucleotides read TGTGCCTGGAGCATGACAGCGGCTTATAGCAATCAGCCCCAGCATTTT. V gene TRBV30 combines with J gene TRBJ1-5, with D possibly TRBD1 on 5 matching bases. The CDR3 length is 16 residues. Deletions cut 3 bases from V and 0 bases from J, with 15 bases between. CDR1 is GTSNPN and CDR2 is SVGIG in the germline V gene (reference sequence).

The sample holds many counts of this clonotype. V usage is TRBV7-2 and J usage is TRBJ1-4; TRBD1 matches at 7 bases. V dropped 5 bases and J dropped 0; count of bases not matched to a gene: 6. The CDR3 length is 16 residues. Germline V lookup: CDR1 SGHTA, CDR2 FQGNSA. The CDR3 DNA reads as TGTGCCAGCAGCCGCGGGACAGCTGCAACTAATGAAAAACTGTTTTTT. It yields the protein CASSRGTAATNEKLFF.

This clonotype was counted many times. The chain is built from TRBV11-2 and TRBJ2-2; no reliable D call. The CDR3 has 14 amino acids. V lost 4 bases to trimming and J lost 1 base, with 7 bases between them. Per germline, CDR1 SGHAT and CDR2 FQNNGV. This CDR3 reads CASSSSMNTGELFF. The CDR3 nucleotides are TGTGCCAGCAGCTCATCAATGAACACCGGGGAGCTGTTTTTT.

In this sample, this clonotype turned up many times. The genes are TRBV19 and TRBJ1-5; perhaps TRBD1 as D (5 bases). The CDR3 covers 12 residues. Germline CDR1 LNHDA, CDR2 SQIVND (reference sequence). The chain's CDR3 is CASSTGGQPQHF. CDR3 nucleotide sequence: TGTGCTAGTTCAACCGGGGGTCAGCCCCAGCATTTT.

This rearrangement joins TRBV6-1 to TRBJ1-5, with D possibly TRBD1 on 6 matching bases. V gave up 8 bases and J gave up 6 bases, with 11 bases separating them. CDR1 MNHNS and CDR2 SASEGT come from the germline V gene. The CDR3 consists of 12 residues. The CDR3 DNA follows: TGTGCCAGCGGGACATCGGGTCAGCCCCAGCATTTT. Amino acid sequence: CASGTSGQPQHF.

This clonotype was seen at least ten times. The genes are TRBV7-9 and TRBJ2-1, with 8 bases aligning to TRBD2. Germline CDR1 reads SEHNR; CDR2 reads FQNEAQ (reference sequence). CDR3 length: 17 residues. After removal of 4 bases from V and 2 bases from J, the junction contained 10 bases not matched to a gene. CDR3 DNA: TGTGCCAGCAGCTCCCGAGGTAACGGGGGGGCCTACAATGAGCAGTTCTTC. Translating gives CASSSRGNGGAYNEQFF. The full variable domain, rest sourced from reference TRBV7-9 and TRBJ2-1, is DTGVSQNPRHKITKRGQNVTFRCDPISEHNRLYWYRQTLGQGPEFLTYFQNEAQLEKSRLLSDRFSAERPKGSFSTLEIQRTEQGDSAMYLCASSSRGNGGAYNEQFFGPGTRLTVL.

V is TRBV5-4 and J is TRBJ1-6; TRBD1 might be the D (5 bases). The V end lost 4 bases, the J end lost 6 bases, and 11 bases lay between the germline ends. Germline CDR1 is SGHNT and CDR2 is YYREEE (reference sequence). This CDR3 region has 14 residues. The CDR3 spells CASSPLGVNSPLHF. The CDR3 DNA sequence: TGTGCCAGCAGCCCCCTGGGGGTTAATTCACCCCTCCACTTT.